This T cell receptor (beta chain) came from a study of a mutant IDH1 vaccine in newly diagnosed glioma. Study results and limitations: A vaccine-induced immune response developed in 90% to 95% of the patients.

Germline CDR1 and CDR2: MNHEY and SMNVEV (reference sequence). With 6 bases removed from V and 2 bases from J, the gap between germline ends came to 17 bases. The CDR3 spans 15 residues. Time point of the sample: baseline, week 1 (first vaccination visit). As for treatment: pre-vaccination baseline after standard-of-care therapy. Measured with immunoSEQ multiplex PCR; TCRdb has only the in-frame clones, and not every one. The sample records about 32,000 clones, almost 85% being singletons. This clone was observed a few times. As yet, its antigen is unknown. The chain employs TRBV27 and TRBJ2-7; maybe TRBD1 (8 bases). Sample: PBMCs, taken from a glioma patient treated with radiotherapy, temozolomide or both. The TCR sequence derives from a man aged 25 to 40 with glioma. The CDR3 region has the DNA TGTGCCAGCAGCAGGGGGCTAGCGGTAACCTACGAGCAGTACTTC. Translated: CASSRGLAVTYEQYF.